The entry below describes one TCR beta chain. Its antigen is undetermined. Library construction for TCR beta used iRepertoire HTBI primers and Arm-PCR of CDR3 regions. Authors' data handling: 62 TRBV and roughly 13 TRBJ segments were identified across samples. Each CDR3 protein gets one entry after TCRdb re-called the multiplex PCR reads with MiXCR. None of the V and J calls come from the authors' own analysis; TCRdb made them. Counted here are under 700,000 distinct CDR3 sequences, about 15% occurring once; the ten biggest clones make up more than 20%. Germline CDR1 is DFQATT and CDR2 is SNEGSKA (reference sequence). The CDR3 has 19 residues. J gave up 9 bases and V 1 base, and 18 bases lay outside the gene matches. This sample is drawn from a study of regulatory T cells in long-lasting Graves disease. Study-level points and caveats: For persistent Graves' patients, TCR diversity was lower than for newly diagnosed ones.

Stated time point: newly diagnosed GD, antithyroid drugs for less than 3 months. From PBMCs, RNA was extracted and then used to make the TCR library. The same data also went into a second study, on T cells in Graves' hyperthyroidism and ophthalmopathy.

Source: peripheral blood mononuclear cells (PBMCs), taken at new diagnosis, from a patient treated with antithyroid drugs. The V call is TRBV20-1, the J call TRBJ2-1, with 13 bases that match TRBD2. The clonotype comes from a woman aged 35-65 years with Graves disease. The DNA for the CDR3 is TGCAGTGCTAGAGCCGTAGGACTAGCGGGGGCCCATAAGGGGACTGAGCAGTTCTTC. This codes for CSARAVGLAGAHKGTEQFF.